The entry below describes one T cell receptor (beta chain). Sample time point: week 3, after first cycle of checkpoint inhibitor. The CDR3 has 10 amino acids. Germline CDR1 SGHKS, CDR2 YYEKEE (reference sequence). V was cut by 7 bases and J by 8 bases, with 7 bases left in between. The data were produced by immunoSEQ multiplex PCR, yet TCRdb's version contains in-frame clones alone and is incomplete. Among 15,000 to 20,000 clones listed, about 94% were seen once. This sample is drawn from a study of blood T cell dynamics during melanoma immunotherapy. The source was effector memory CD8+ T cells from blood, collected from a patient treated with checkpoint blockade. This receptor was obtained from a human donor with melanoma. The chain is built from TRBV5-5 and TRBJ2-1, with D possibly TRBD2 on 6 matching bases. CDR3 DNA sequence: TGTGCCAGCTGGGGGGATGAGCAGTTCTTC. It encodes CASWGDEQFF.